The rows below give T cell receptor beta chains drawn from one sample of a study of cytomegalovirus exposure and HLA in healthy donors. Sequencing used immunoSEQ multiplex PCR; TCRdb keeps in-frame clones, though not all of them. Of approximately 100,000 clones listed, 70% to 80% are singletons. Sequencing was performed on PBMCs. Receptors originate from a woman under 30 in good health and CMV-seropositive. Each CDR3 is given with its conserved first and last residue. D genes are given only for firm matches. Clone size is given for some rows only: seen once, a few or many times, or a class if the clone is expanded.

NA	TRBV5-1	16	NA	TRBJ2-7	TGCGCCAGCAGCTTGAATGGTGCAGGGAGGTTCGACGAGCAGTACTTC	CASSLNGAGRFDEQYF
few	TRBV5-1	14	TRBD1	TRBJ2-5	TGCGCCAGCATCAAGGACAGGGGTGGGGAGACCCAGTACTTC	CASIKDRGGETQYF
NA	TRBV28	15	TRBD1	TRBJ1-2	TGTGCCAGCAGTTTACTCGGGACAGGAAGCTATGGCTACACCTTC	CASSLLGTGSYGYTF
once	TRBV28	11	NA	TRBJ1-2	TGTGCCAGCAGTACATCCAATGGCTACACCTTC	CASSTSNGYTF
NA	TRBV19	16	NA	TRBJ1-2	TGTGCCAGTAGTATAGGAGTACAGGTGTTAATCTATGGCTACACCTTC	CASSIGVQVLIYGYTF
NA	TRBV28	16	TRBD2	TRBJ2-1	TGTGCCAGCAGTTTTGCGGGAGGCCGTTCCTACAATGAGCAGTTCTTC	CASSFAGGRSYNEQFF
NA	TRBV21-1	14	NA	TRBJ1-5	TGTGCCAGCAGCAAAACTATCCGCAATCAGCCCCAGCATTTT	CASSKTIRNQPQHF
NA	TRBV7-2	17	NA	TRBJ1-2	TGTGCCAGCAGCCCAGACGTGTTAAGGGGTGGTGGCTATGGCTACACCTTC	CASSPDVLRGGGYGYTF
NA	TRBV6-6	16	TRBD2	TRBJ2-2	TGTGCCAGCAGTGGACTAGCGGGGTCCGGTGCCGGGGAGCTGTTTTTT	CASSGLAGSGAGELFF
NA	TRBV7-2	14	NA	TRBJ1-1	TGTGCCAGCAGCTTGCGACAGTGGAACACTGAAGCTTTCTTT	CASSLRQWNTEAFF
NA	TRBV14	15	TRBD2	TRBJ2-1	TGTGCCAGCAGCCAAGTAGCGGGAGACATCAATGAGCAGTTCTTC	CASSQVAGDINEQFF
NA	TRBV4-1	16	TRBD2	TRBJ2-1	TGCGCCAGCAGCCAAGGGGGACTAGCGGGGTTCAATGAGCAGTTCTTC	CASSQGGLAGFNEQFF
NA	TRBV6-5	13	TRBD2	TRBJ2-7	TGTGCCAGCGAAGGACGGGGGGTGTACGAGCAGTACTTC	CASEGRGVYEQYF
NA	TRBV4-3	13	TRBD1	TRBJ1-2	TGCGCCAGCAGCCAGCAGGCGACAGGGGGCTACACCTTC	CASSQQATGGYTF
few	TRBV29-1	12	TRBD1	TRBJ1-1	TGCAGCGGACAGGGAAGGGGAACTGAAGCTTTCTTT	CSGQGRGTEAFF
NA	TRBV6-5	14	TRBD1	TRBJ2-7	TGTGCCAGCACACATCGGACAGGGGACTACGAGCAGTACTTC	CASTHRTGDYEQYF
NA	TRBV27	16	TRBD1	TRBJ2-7	TGTGCCAGCAGAGAAATGACAGGGGGCTATCTCTGGGAGCAGTACTTC	CASREMTGGYLWEQYF
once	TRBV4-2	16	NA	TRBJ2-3	TGTGCCAGCAGCCAAGCACCTGTCCCGGGGGCAGATACGCAGTATTTT	CASSQAPVPGADTQYF
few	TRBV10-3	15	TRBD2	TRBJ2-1	TGTGCCATCAGCTCCGGGACTAGCGCCTACAATGAGCAGTTCTTC	CAISSGTSAYNEQFF
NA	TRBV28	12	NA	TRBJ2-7	TGTGCCAGCAGTCCACACCCCTACGAGCAGTACTTC	CASSPHPYEQYF
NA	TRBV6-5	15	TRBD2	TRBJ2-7	TGTGCCAGCAGTCGTTTTAGCGGGAGCTCCTACGAGCAGTACTTC	CASSRFSGSSYEQYF
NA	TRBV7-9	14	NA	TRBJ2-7	TGTGCCAGCAGCTTCCGGGACATGTCCTACGAGCAGTACTTC	CASSFRDMSYEQYF
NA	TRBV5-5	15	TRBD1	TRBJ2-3	TGTGCCAGCAGCTCCCGCAAGACAGGGGTAGATACGCAGTATTTT	CASSSRKTGVDTQYF
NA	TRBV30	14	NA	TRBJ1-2	TGTGCCTGGAGTGTACGGGGACAAAACTATGGCTACACCTTC	CAWSVRGQNYGYTF
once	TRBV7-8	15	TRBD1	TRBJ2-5	TGTGCCAGCAGCTCGACAGGGGGAAGAGGGGAGACCCAGTACTTC	CASSSTGGRGETQYF
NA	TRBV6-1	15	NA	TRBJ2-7	TGTGCCAGCAGGAAAGAGGACGGGAGCTCCTACGAGCAGTACTTC	CASRKEDGSSYEQYF
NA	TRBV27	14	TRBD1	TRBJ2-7	TGTGCCAGCAGTTTTGGACAGGGCACCTACGAGCAGTACTTC	CASSFGQGTYEQYF
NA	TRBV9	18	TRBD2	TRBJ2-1	TGTGCCAGCAGCGTAGCCCCCGGGCGAGCGGGAGTTTATAATGAGCAGTTCTTC	CASSVAPGRAGVYNEQFF
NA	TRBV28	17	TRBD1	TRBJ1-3	TGTGCCAGCAGTTCCATGACAGGGTACCAATTCCGAAACACCATATATTTT	CASSSMTGYQFRNTIYF
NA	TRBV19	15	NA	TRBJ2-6	TGTGCCAGTAGAAGCAGGGTAACTGGGGCCAACGTCCTGACTTTC	CASRSRVTGANVLTF
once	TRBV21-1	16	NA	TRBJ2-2	TGTGCCAGCAGCAAAGCGGGCCTACAGAACACCGGGGAGCTGTTTTTT	CASSKAGLQNTGELFF
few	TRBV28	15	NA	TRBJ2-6	TGTGCCAGCACCAAAAGGGGCCTTCGGGCCAACGTCCTGACTTTC	CASTKRGLRANVLTF
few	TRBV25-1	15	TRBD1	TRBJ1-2	TGTGCCAGCAGTGCACCGGGACAGGGGGCGCATGGCTACACCTTC	CASSAPGQGAHGYTF
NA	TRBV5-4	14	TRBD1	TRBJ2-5	TGTGCCAGCAGCCTCGGGGACAGTCAAGAGACCCAGTACTTC	CASSLGDSQETQYF
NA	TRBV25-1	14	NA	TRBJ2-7	TGTGCCAGCAGTGGGGGGCGAGGTACCTACGAGCAGTACTTC	CASSGGRGTYEQYF
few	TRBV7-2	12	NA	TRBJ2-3	TGTGCCAGCAGCCCAACATCAGATACGCAGTATTTT	CASSPTSDTQYF
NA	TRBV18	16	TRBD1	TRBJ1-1	TGTGCCAGCTCACCGGACAGGGGGCAGGGGAACACTGAAGCTTTCTTT	CASSPDRGQGNTEAFF
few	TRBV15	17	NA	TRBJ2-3	TGTGCCACCAGCAGAGATTGGCGGGCCTCTAGCACAGATACGCAGTATTTT	CATSRDWRASSTDTQYF
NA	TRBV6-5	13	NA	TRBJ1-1	TGTGCCACCAACATCCATAGGGGCGCGGAGGCTTTCTTT	CATNIHRGAEAFF
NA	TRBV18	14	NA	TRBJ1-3	TGTGCCAGTTCACCCGGTCAGGGCCGGGACACCATATATTTT	CASSPGQGRDTIYF
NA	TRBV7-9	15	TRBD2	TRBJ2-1	TGTGCCATTTCAAAGCGGGGGAGCTCCTACAATGAGCAGTTCTTC	CAISKRGSSYNEQFF
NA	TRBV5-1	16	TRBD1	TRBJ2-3	TGCGCCAGCAGCGTGGTAGGGACAGGCAGCACAGATACGCAGTATTTT	CASSVVGTGSTDTQYF
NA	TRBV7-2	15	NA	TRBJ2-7	TGTGCCAGCAGCTTAGGGGCGTCCAGTTCCTACGAGCAGTACTTC	CASSLGASSSYEQYF
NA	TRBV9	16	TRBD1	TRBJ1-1	TGTGCCAGCAGCCTTAGCCCGACAGGGACGTACACTGAAGCTTTCTTT	CASSLSPTGTYTEAFF
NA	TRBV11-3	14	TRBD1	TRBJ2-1	TGTGCCAGCAGCTTCCGGGACAGCAACAATGAGCAGTTCTTC	CASSFRDSNNEQFF
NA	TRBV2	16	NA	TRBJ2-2	TGTGCCAGCAGTGAAGTTGCGGGGACCAACACCGGGGAGCTGTTTTTT	CASSEVAGTNTGELFF
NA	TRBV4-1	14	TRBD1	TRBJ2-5	TGCGCCAGCAGCCTTCAGGGGGCGTGGGAGACCCAGTACTTC	CASSLQGAWETQYF
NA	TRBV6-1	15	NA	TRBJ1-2	TGTGCCAGCAGTGTACAAACCGGACAGTCCTATGGCTACACCTTC	CASSVQTGQSYGYTF
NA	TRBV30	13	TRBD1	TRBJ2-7	TGTGCCTGGAGTAACAGGGGGAGCTACGAGCAGTACTTC	CAWSNRGSYEQYF
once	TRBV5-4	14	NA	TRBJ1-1	TGTGCCAGCAGCTCTCAGGGAGGGGAGACTGAAGCTTTCTTT	CASSSQGGETEAFF
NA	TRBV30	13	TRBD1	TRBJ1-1	TGTGCCTGGAGGACCGGGACAGGGACTGAAGCTTTCTTT	CAWRTGTGTEAFF
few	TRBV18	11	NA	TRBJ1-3	TGTGCCAGCTCCCCCGGGGACACCATATATTTT	CASSPGDTIYF
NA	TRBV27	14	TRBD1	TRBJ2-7	TGTGCCAGCAGTTTGACAGGGGGCCCCTACGAGCAGTACTTC	CASSLTGGPYEQYF
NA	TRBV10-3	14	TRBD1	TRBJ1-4	TGTGCCATCAGTGGCACTGGACAGGAGGAAAAACTGTTTTTT	CAISGTGQEEKLFF
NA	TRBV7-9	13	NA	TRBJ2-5	TGTGCCAGCAGTTGGGACATCCAAGAGACCCAGTACTTC	CASSWDIQETQYF
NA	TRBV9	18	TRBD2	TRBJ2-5	TGTGCCAGCAGCGTAAGGGGACTAGCGGGAGGGCGGGGTGAGACCCAGTACTTC	CASSVRGLAGGRGETQYF
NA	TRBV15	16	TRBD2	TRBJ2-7	TGTGCCACCAGCAGAGCGGGGCTAGCGGGCACCTACGAGCAGTACTTC	CATSRAGLAGTYEQYF
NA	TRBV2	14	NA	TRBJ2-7	TGTGCCAGTTGTATTTCGGTAGCCTCCTACGAGCAGTACTTC	CASCISVASYEQYF
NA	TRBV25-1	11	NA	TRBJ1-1	TGTGCCAGCCAGCGACAGATGATAGCTTTCTTT	CASQRQMIAFF